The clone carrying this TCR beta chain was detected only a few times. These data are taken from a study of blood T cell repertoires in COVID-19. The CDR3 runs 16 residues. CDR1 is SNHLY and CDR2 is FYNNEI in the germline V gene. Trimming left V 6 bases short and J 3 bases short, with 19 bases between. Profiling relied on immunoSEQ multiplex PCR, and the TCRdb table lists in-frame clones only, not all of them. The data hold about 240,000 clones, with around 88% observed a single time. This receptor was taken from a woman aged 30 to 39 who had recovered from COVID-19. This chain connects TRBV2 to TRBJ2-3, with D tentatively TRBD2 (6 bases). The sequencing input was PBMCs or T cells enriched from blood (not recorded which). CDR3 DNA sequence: TGTGCCAGCAGCCCGCTTGGGGGGAGCGGAACAGATACGCAGTATTTT. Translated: CASSPLGGSGTDTQYF. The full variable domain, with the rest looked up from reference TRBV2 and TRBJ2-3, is EPEVTQTPSHQVTQMGQEVILRCVPISNHLYFYWYRQILGQKVEFLVSFYNNEISEKSEIFDDQFSVERPDGSNFTLKIRSTKLEDSAMYFCASSPLGGSGTDTQYFGPGTRLTVL.